These 14 T cell receptor delta chains were all obtained from the same sample, sequenced in a study of γδ T cells in repeated Plasmodium falciparum infection. TCRdb re-called clones from the multiplex PCR reads via CATT. The data hold 45,000 to 50,000 delta-chain clones, with 1.6% observed a single time. Flow sorting of PBMC yielded separate Vgamma9/Vdelta2+ and Vdelta2-negative gammadelta T cell populations for bulk repertoire analysis. Sequenced sample: gamma-delta T cells from blood. These receptors were obtained from a pool of human donors (malaria-infected and uninfected, not separated).

This clone was found a few times. This DNA's translation differs at residue 9 from TCRdb's protein, which comes from a much larger clone; a read error is likely, and the protein shown is translated from the DNA. The gene calls are TRDV1 and TRDJ1; possibly TRDD2 or TRDD3 for D (6 bases each). Because TCRdb records no J gene, it was assigned here through a match of the DNA to germline. The V end was cut by 0 bases, the J end by 0 bases, with 29 bases between. Germline V gene sequence: CDR1 TSWWSYY, CDR2 QGS. This CDR3 region has 22 residues. The CDR3 DNA is TGTGCTCTTGGGGAACTACCTTCCAACATGGGTGGGGGTCACTCATACACCGATAAACTCATCTTT. Residues: CALGELPSNMGGGHSYTDKLIF.

This clone was observed a handful of times. TCRdb pairs this DNA with a much larger clone's protein that differs at residue 5, likely a read error; the protein shown was translated from the DNA. V usage is TRDV2 and J usage is TRDJ3, with TRDD3 identical over 11 bases. The J gene, left out of TCRdb, was set here by checking the DNA against germline. Unmatched junction bases numbered 14, after V lost 3 bases and J lost 2 bases. Germline CDR1 is GEAIGNYY and CDR2 is EKD. This CDR3 comprises 21 residues. CDR3 loop: CACDAALLIGGYAWDTRQMFF. The CDR3 region has the DNA TGTGCCTGTGACGCGGCCCTGTTGATTGGGGGATACGCCTGGGACACCCGACAGATGTTTTTC.

As regards this clone: The protein that TCRdb holds for this DNA derives from a much larger clone and differs from the translated DNA at residue 15, which likely indicates a read error; the protein shown here is translated from the DNA. V is TRDV1 and J is TRDJ1, with TRDD2 matching over 9 bases. TCRdb carries no J gene annotation; the J gene was assigned here by matching the DNA with germline. J lost 1 base, V lost 0 bases, and 24 bases had no gene match. Per germline, CDR1 TSWWSYY and CDR2 QGS. The CDR3 sequence is 23 residues long. The CDR3 is CALGELQLPSYWLGNTSTDKLIF. The CDR3 DNA reads TGTGCTCTTGGGGAACTTCAACTTCCTTCCTACTGGCTGGGGAATACTTCCACCGATAAACTCATCTTT.

This clone showed up many times. TCRdb's entry gives the protein of a much larger clone, which mismatches this DNA's translation at residue 11, likely from a read error; the protein reported here is translated from the DNA. This chain joins TRDV1 and TRDJ1; D is possibly TRDD2 (6 bases). The germline CDR1 and CDR2 sequences are TSWWSYY and QGS. The CDR3 runs 20 residues. The ends were cut back, 3 bases at V and 0 bases at J, with 26 bases in the middle. The DNA for the CDR3 is TGTGCTCTTGGGGATCACACAATCTTTCCTAGCGCAACGAACACCGATAAACTCATCTTT. Amino acid sequence: CALGDHTIFPSATNTDKLIF.

Concerning this clone: This DNA translates differently at residue 5 from the TCRdb protein, which is that of a much larger clone; a read error is likely, and the protein shown is the DNA's own translation. J is TRDJ1 and V is TRDV1; D is unclear. TCRdb supplies no J gene; here it was assigned by aligning the nucleotide sequence to germline. From germline, CDR1 is TSWWSYY and CDR2 QGS. The CDR3 loop spans 19 amino acids. The V end was cut by 3 bases, the J end by 2 bases, with 25 bases between. CDR3 sequence: CALGDLATSGAGLTDKLIF. As DNA, the CDR3 is TGTGCTCTTGGGGATCTTGCTACGTCCGGCGCTGGCTTGACCGATAAACTCATCTTT.

As for this clone: This sequence is one base from a far larger clone and is likely a read error. Other DNA variants within this sample encode the same CDR3. The chain recombines TRDV2 with TRDJ1, with 12 bases fitting TRDD3. The J gene, absent from TCRdb, was called here by matching the DNA to germline. This CDR3 spans 25 amino acids. Germline CDR1 is GEAIGNYY and CDR2 is EKD. CDR3 sequence reads: CACDTVTGGVLTGGYPTNYTDKLIF. CDR3 in DNA: TGTGCCTGTGACACCGTGACTGGGGGGGTTCTCACTGGGGGATACCCTACTAATTACACCGACAAACTCATCTTT.

At least ten counts were recorded for this clone. The CDR3 nucleotides are TGTGCTCTTGGGGAAGCTATGGGCTGGGGGATGTTTAGCACCGATAAACTCATCTTT. Translation: CALGEAMGWGMFSTDKLIF. The genes are TRDV1 and TRDJ1; 9 bases fit TRDD3. After removal of 2 bases from V and 1 base from J, the junction contained 14 bases not matched to a gene. Germline lookup yields CDR1 TSWWSYY and CDR2 QGS. The CDR3 covers 19 residues.

This clone was detected many times. The chain links TRDV1 to TRDJ1, with D uncertain. Germline values: CDR1 TSWWSYY, CDR2 QGS. The CDR3 contains 14 residues. The ends were cut back, 2 bases at V and 0 bases at J, with 7 bases in the middle. The CDR3 DNA follows: TGTGCTCTTGGGGAAGGGAGGTACACCGATAAACTCATCTTT. The encoded protein is CALGEGRYTDKLIF.

A remark on this clone: The translation of this DNA and the TCRdb protein of a much larger clone differ at residue 14, probably owing to a read error; the protein shown here is translated from the DNA. CDR3 coding DNA: TGTGCTCTTGGGGAAGGCCTGACTGGGTTCTCCGATAAACCCATCTTT. Translating gives CALGEGLTGFSDKPIF. The V segment is TRDV1, and no J call was made; the DNA was not used to check the table's D call, TRDD3. There are 16 residues in the CDR3. Germline V gene data show CDR1 as TSWWSYY and CDR2 as QGS.

This clone was recorded a few times. The rearrangement links TRDV2 to TRDJ2, with 8 positions matching TRDD3. In the absence of a J gene in TCRdb, the DNA was matched to germline to assign it here. This CDR3 is 19 amino acids long. Germline lookup yields CDR1 GEAIGNYY and CDR2 EKD. Germline trimming cut 0 bases from V and 5 bases from J; bases unmatched to any gene: 16. The CDR3 sequence: CACDTLGTNGGYFTAQLFF. The CDR3 DNA is TGTGCCTGTGACACCTTAGGGACCAACGGGGGATATTTCACAGCACAACTCTTCTTT.

Regarding this clone: A junction boundary mismatches the germline segment, possibly from a read error. Additional DNA sequences in this sample encode the identical CDR3. V usage is TRDV1 and J usage is TRDJ1, with TRDD3 identical over 9 bases. The CDR3 spans 21 residues. Germline CDR1 is TSWWSYY and CDR2 is QGS. The CDR3 region has the DNA TGTGCTCTTTGGGAACAGGCTTTCAATTGGCTGCTAGGGGATACGACCGATAAACTCATCTTT. Its translation: CALWEQAFNWLLGDTTDKLIF.

This clone was recorded many times. TCRdb records a much larger clone's protein for this DNA, with a difference at residue 13 that likely arises from a read error; the protein given is the translation of the DNA. The chain links TRDV1 to TRDJ1, with TRDD2 matching over 8 bases. The CDR3 contains 18 residues. V was pared by 1 base and J by 10 bases, with 20 bases of the junction left unmatched. CDR1 is TSWWSYY, CDR2 QGS, per germline. The CDR3 DNA reads as TGTGCTCTTGGGGAACAGGGACTTCCTACGCTTATCACCTGGGGACTCATCTTT. This codes for CALGEQGLPTLITWGLIF.

This clone was recorded many times. The protein in TCRdb stems from a much larger clone and differs at residue 14 from this DNA's translation, likely a read error; here the protein is translated from the DNA. The chain recombines TRDV1 with TRDJ1, with a tentative D call TRDD3 (5 bases). The V end was cut by 7 bases, the J end by 4 bases, with 31 bases between. Germline CDR1 is TSWWSYY and CDR2 is QGS. The CDR3 totals 19 residues. For the CDR3, the DNA is TGTGCTCTTGCCCTCCCACCCTTATACGGGACTGAGCGTAGCGATAAACTCATCTTT. It is translated as CALALPPLYGTERSDKLIF.

This clone was counted ten times or more. CDR3 DNA: TGTGCTCTTGGGGATACCTTCCTACTCGGGGATCCCTCTTTGACAGCACAACTCTTCTTT. Protein: CALGDTFLLGDPSLTAQLFF. The chain combines TRDV1 with TRDJ2, with 9 nucleotides matching TRDD2. With 3 bases clipped from V and 0 bases from J, the junction kept 14 bases outside the gene matches. The CDR3 runs to 20 residues. CDR1 and CDR2 (germline): TSWWSYY, QGS.